What follows is one T cell receptor (beta chain) and its context. The antigen remains undetermined. The investigators split CD4+ cells into a CD45RA+ naive subset and a CD45RA-negative memory subset. The CDR3 is made up of 17 amino acids. Germline lookup yields CDR1 SGHTA and CDR2 FQGTGA. V lost 5 bases to trimming and J lost 3 bases; unmatched junction nucleotides: 9. The data originate from a study of shared clonotypes between healthy human individuals. Study-level information: Per donor, CD8 memory used one plate, CD8 naive used two, CD4 memory used three and CD4 naive used three.

Whole-study findings and limits: Sampling involved blood alone; tissue repertoires likely differ. Generally, naive subsets came out with larger estimated richness than memory subsets.

Data came from immunoSEQ multiplex PCR; TCRdb stores just in-frame clones and leaves some out. The sample contains roughly 640,000 clones, 74% of which appear only once. Sequencing input: memory CD4+ T cells sorted from blood. As to subset: CD45RA-negative fraction. The J gene is TRBJ2-2, the V gene TRBV7-3; 10 positions agree with TRBD2. The clonotype comes from a woman in her twenties or thirties in good health. CDR3 in amino acids: CASSRGISGRYTGELFF. The CDR3 region has the DNA TGTGCCAGCAGCAGGGGGATTAGCGGGAGGTACACCGGGGAGCTGTTTTTT.